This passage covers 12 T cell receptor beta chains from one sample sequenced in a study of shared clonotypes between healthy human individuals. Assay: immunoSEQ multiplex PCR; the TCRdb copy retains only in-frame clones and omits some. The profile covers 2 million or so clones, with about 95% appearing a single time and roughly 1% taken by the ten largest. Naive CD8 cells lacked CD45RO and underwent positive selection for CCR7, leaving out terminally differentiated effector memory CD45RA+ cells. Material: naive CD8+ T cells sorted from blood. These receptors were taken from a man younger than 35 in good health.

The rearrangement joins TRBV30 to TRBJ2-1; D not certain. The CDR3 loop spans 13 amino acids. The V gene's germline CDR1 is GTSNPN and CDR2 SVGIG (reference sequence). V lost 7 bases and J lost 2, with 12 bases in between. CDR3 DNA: TGTGCCTCTATCTATGAAACCTACAATGAGCAGTTCTTC. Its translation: CASIYETYNEQFF.

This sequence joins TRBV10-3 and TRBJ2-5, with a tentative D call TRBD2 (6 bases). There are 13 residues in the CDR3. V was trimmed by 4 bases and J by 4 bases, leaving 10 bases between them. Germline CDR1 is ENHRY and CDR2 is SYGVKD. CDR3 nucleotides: TGTGCCATCAGTGGGGGGGATTCAGAGACCCAGTACTTC. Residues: CAISGGDSETQYF.

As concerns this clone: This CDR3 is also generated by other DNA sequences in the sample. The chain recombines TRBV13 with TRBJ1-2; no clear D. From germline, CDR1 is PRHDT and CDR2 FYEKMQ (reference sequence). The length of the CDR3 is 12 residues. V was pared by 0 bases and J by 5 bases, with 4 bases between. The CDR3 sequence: CASSLGEYGYTF. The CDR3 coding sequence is TGTGCCAGCAGCTTAGGGGAATATGGCTACACCTTC.

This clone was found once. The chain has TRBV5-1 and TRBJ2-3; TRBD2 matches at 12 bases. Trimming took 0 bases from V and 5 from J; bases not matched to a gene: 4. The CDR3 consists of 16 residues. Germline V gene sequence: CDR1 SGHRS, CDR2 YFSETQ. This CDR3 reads CASSLGLAGVIDTQYF. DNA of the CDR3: TGCGCCAGCAGCTTGGGACTAGCGGGAGTGATAGATACGCAGTATTTT.

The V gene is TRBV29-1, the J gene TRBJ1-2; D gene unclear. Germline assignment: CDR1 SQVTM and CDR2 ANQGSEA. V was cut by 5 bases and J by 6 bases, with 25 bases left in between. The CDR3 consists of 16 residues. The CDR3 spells CSVQRADIRSSNGYTF. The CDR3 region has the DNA TGCAGCGTTCAGCGGGCAGATATTCGCTCTAGTAATGGCTACACCTTC. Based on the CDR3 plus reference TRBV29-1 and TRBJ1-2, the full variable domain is SAVISQKPSRDICQRGTSLTIQCQVDSQVTMMFWYRQQPGQSLTLIATANQGSEATYESGFVIDKFPISRPNLTFSTLTVSNMSPEDSSIYLCSVQRADIRSSNGYTFGSGTRLTVV.

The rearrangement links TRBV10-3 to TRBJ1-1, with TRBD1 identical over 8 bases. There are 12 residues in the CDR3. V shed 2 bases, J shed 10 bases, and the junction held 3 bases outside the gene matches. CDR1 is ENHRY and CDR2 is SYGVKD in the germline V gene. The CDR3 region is CAISEATGVAFF. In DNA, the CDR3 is TGTGCCATCAGTGAGGCGACAGGGGTAGCTTTCTTT.

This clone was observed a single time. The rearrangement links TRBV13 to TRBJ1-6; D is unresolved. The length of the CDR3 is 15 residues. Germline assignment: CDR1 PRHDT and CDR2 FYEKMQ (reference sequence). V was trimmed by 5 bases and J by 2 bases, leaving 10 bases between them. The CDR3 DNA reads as TGTGCCAGCAGCCCCCGAGAGCCCTATAATTCACCCCTCCACTTT. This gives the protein CASSPREPYNSPLHF.

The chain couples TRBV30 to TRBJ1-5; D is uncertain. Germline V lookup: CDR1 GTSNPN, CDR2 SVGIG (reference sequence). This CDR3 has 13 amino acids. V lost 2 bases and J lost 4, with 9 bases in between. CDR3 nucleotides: TGTGCCTGGAGTACCCTAGGTAATCAGCCCCAGCATTTT. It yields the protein CAWSTLGNQPQHF.

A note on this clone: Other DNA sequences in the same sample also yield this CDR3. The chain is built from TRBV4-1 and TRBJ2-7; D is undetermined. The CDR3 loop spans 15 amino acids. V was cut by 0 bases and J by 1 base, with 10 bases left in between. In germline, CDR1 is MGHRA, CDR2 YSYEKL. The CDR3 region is CASSQEGIGSYEQYF. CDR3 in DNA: TGCGCCAGCAGCCAAGAGGGGATCGGGTCCTACGAGCAGTACTTC.

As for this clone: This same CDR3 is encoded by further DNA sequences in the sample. This CDR3 reads CASSSGGGEQYF. DNA of the CDR3: TGTGCCAGCAGCTCTGGCGGGGGAGAGCAGTACTTC. The V gene is TRBV5-6, the J gene TRBJ2-7; 7 bases line up with TRBD2. The ends lost 3 bases at V and 7 bases at J; junction bases unmatched: 4. The length of the CDR3 is 12 residues. Germline V gene lookup returns CDR1 SGHDT and CDR2 YYEEEE.

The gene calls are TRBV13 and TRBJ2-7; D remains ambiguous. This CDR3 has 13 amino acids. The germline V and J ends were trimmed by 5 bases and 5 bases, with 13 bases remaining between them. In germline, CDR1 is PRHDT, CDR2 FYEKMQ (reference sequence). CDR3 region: CASSLKTRDEQYF. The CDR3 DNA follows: TGTGCCAGCAGCCTGAAGACAAGGGACGAGCAGTACTTC.

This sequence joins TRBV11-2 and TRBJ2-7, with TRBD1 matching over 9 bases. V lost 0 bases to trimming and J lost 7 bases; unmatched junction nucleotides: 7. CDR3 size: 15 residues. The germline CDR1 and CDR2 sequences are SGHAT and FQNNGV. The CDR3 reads CASSLEGQGPWEQYF. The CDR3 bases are TGTGCCAGCAGCTTAGAGGGACAGGGCCCTTGGGAGCAGTACTTC.